This TCR beta chain was sequenced in a study of cytomegalovirus exposure and HLA in healthy donors. Turning to the study itself: Among fewer than 500 genotyped donors, around 77% fell in the Caucasian-associated ancestry cluster. Study results and limitations: Later analysis placed DRB1 highest and HLA-C lowest in TCR association rates, which differed by HLA locus. Immune exposure information comprised only CMV serostatus.

V was pared by 6 bases and J by 3 bases, with 7 bases of the junction left unmatched. CDR1 is SEHNR, CDR2 FQNEAQ, per germline (reference sequence). The CDR3 contains 14 residues. Of note for this clone: Its antigen is currently unknown.

Primers included in the PCR were 60 Vbeta and 13 Jbeta primers. Assay used: immunoSEQ multiplex PCR; TCRdb lists only in-frame clones, some missing. The sample consists of around 160,000 clones, roughly four fifths of them appearing once. The chain carries TRBV7-9 and TRBJ1-1; 7 nucleotides align to TRBD1. This TCR derives from a woman in her 40s in good health and CMV-seronegative. The sequencing input was PBMCs. For the CDR3, the DNA is TGTGCCAGCAGACGGGACAGTTCTCACACTGAAGCTTTCTTT. It is translated as CASRRDSSHTEAFF.